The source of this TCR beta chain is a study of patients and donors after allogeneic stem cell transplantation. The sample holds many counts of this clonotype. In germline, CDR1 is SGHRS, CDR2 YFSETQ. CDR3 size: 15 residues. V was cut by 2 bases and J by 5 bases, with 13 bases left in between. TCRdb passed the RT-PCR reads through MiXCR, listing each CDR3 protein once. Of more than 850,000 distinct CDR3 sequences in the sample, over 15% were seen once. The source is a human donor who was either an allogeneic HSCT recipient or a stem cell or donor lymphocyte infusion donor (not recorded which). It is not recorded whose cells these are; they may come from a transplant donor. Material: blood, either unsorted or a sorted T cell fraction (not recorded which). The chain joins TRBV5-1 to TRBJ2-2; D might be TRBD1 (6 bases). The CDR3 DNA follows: TGCGCCAGCAGCTTAAGCCAGGGGCGGACCGGGGAGCTGTTTTTT. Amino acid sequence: CASSLSQGRTGELFF.